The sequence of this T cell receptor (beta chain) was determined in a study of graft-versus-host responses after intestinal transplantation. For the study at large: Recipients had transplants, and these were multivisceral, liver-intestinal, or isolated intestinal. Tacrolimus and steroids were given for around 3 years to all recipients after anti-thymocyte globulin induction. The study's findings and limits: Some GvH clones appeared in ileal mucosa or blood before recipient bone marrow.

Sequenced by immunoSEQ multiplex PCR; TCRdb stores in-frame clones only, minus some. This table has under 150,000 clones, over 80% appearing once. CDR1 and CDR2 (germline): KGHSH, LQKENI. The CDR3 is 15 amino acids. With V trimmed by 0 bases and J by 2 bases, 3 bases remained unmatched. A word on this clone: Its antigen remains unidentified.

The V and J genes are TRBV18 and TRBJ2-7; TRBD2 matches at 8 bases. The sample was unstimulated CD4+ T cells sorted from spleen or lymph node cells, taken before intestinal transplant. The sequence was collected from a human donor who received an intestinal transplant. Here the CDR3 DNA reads TGTGCCAGCTCACCACCGTTAGCGGGAACCTACGAGCAGTACTTC. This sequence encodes CASSPPLAGTYEQYF.